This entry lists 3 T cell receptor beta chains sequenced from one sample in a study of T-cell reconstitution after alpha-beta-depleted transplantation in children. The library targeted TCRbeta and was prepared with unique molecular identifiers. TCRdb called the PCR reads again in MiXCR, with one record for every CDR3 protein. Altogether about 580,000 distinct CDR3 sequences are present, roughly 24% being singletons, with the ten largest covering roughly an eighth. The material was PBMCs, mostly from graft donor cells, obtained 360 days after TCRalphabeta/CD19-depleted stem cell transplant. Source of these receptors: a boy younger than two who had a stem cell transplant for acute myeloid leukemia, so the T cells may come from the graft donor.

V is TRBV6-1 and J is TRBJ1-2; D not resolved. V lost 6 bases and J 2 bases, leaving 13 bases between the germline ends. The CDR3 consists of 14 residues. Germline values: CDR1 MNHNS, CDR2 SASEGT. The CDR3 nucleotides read TGTGCCAGCAGAACTTCCGGGGTGAACTATGGCTACACCTTC. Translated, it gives CASRTSGVNYGYTF.

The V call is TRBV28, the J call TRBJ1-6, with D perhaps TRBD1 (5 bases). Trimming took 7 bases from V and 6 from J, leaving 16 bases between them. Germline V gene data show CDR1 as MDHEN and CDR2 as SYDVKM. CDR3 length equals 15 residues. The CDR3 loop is CASIGLAGSNSPLHF. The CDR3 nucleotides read TGTGCCAGCATAGGTTTGGCAGGGTCTAATTCACCCCTCCACTTT.

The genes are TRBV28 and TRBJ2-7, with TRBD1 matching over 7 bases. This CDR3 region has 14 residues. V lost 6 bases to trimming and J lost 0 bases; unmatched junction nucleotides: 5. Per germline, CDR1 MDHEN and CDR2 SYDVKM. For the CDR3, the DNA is TGTGCCAGCAGGACCTCAGGGGGCTCCTACGAGCAGTACGTC. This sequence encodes CASRTSGGSYEQYV.